A selection of T cell receptor beta chains follows, all from one sample in a study of radiation and T cells in renal cell carcinoma. Generated by immunoSEQ multiplex PCR, the TCRdb table keeps only in-frame clones and is missing some. The sample has 120,000 to 150,000 clones, around 89% seen once. The source was blood, collected from a patient whose treatment included radiotherapy and nephrectomy. These TCRs come from a woman aged 70-85 years with renal cell carcinoma. Both conserved end residues are part of each CDR3. A D gene is named only where the DNA matches it firmly. Part of the rows lack a size; the others show once, few, many or a class for expanded clones.

>TRBD1|TRBV19|once|TRBJ2-2
CASSVRWGRQGRSGELFF
TGTGCCAGTAGTGTCCGGTGGGGTCGACAGGGAAGGTCCGGGGAGCTGTTTTTT
>NA|TRBV28|once|TRBJ2-7
CASSSSPPYEQYF
TGTGCCAGCAGTTCGTCCCCACCCTACGAGCAGTACTTC
>TRBD1|TRBV28|NA|TRBJ1-2
CASTGTGLYGYTF
TGTGCCAGCACTGGGACAGGGCTCTATGGCTACACCTTC
>TRBD1|TRBV7-2|few|TRBJ2-1
CASSLLIRGRNEQFF
TGTGCCAGCAGCTTGCTAATCAGGGGGCGCAATGAGCAGTTCTTC
>NA|TRBV9|NA|TRBJ2-1
CASSRWADKQFF
TGTGCCAGCAGCCGTTGGGCAGACAAGCAGTTCTTC
>TRBD2|TRBV4-2|few|TRBJ2-1
CASSQDAGLADYNEQFF
TGTGCCAGCAGCCAAGATGCGGGACTAGCGGACTACAATGAGCAGTTCTTC
>TRBD2|TRBV5-1|NA|TRBJ2-5
CASSPGLAGAGETRYF
TGCGCCAGCAGCCCAGGACTAGCGGGGGCGGGAGAGACCCGGTACTTC
>NA|TRBV4-2|NA|TRBJ2-7
CASSQDETVEYYEQYF
TGTGCCAGCAGCCAAGATGAGACAGTAGAATACTACGAGCAGTACTTC
>TRBD1|TRBV30|NA|TRBJ1-1
CAFEGTGETEAFF
TGTGCCTTCGAAGGAACAGGGGAAACTGAAGCTTTCTTT
>NA|TRBV29-1|once|TRBJ2-3
CSVERGAGDTQYF
TGCAGCGTTGAAAGGGGGGCGGGGGATACGCAGTATTTT
>NA|TRBV11-3|once|TRBJ2-7
CASSLSEERGQYF
TGTGCCAGCAGCTTATCAGAGGAACGGGGGCAGTACTTC
>TRBD1|TRBV30|NA|TRBJ1-2
CAWNPGQGAFYGYTF
TGTGCCTGGAACCCGGGACAGGGGGCGTTCTATGGCTACACCTTC
>NA|TRBV18|NA|TRBJ1-5
CASSPRGGSNQPQHF
TGTGCCAGCTCTCCTCGGGGGGGTAGCAATCAGCCCCAGCATTTT
>TRBD2|TRBV13|NA|TRBJ2-7
CASHGTSVSYEQYF
TGTGCCAGCCACGGGACTAGCGTGTCCTACGAGCAGTACTTC
>TRBD1|TRBV19|few|TRBJ1-1
CASSGRDSRRMNTEAFF
TGTGCCAGTAGTGGGCGGGACAGCCGACGGATGAACACTGAAGCTTTCTTT
>NA|TRBV5-4|NA|TRBJ1-2
CASSLEGSYGYTF
TGTGCCAGCAGCTTGGAGGGTAGCTATGGCTACACCTTC
>NA|TRBV2|NA|TRBJ2-1
CASGKDGSSYNEQFF
TGTGCCAGCGGGAAGGACGGGAGCTCCTACAATGAGCAGTTCTTC
>NA|TRBV5-4|NA|TRBJ2-3
CASSLAMRRDTQYF
TGTGCCAGCAGCTTGGCCATGAGGCGAGATACGCAGTATTTT
>TRBD1|TRBV19|NA|TRBJ1-6
CASSYRGPDSPLHF
TGTGCCAGTAGCTACAGGGGGCCGGATTCACCCCTCCACTTT
>NA|TRBV19|NA|TRBJ1-5
CASSALGNQPQHF
TGTGCCAGTAGTGCCCTTGGAAATCAGCCCCAGCATTTT
>TRBD2|TRBV7-3|NA|TRBJ2-1
CASSLGLAGGREQFF
TGTGCCAGCAGCCTGGGACTAGCGGGGGGGCGTGAGCAGTTCTTC
>NA|TRBV2|NA|TRBJ1-5
CASTRGSQPQHF
TGTGCCAGCACGAGGGGAAGCCAGCCCCAGCATTTT
>TRBD1|TRBV11-3|NA|TRBJ2-3
CASSPDRGVFTDTQYF
TGTGCCAGCAGCCCGGACAGGGGGGTGTTCACAGATACGCAGTATTTT
>NA|TRBV10-3|NA|TRBJ2-3
CATTVGYGTDTQYF
TGTGCCACGACGGTAGGGTATGGCACAGATACGCAGTATTTT
>TRBD1|TRBV7-3|NA|TRBJ1-2
CASSLGGTDYGYTF
TGTGCCAGCAGCTTAGGTGGGACAGACTATGGCTACACCTTC
>NA|TRBV11-3|NA|TRBJ1-1
CASSSFMNTEAFF
TGTGCCAGCAGCTCGTTCATGAACACTGAAGCTTTCTTT
>NA|TRBV5-1|NA|TRBJ1-2
CASSPGVSRFDGYTF
TGCGCCAGCAGCCCCGGCGTCTCAAGGTTCGATGGCTACACCTTC
>NA|TRBV21-1|NA|TRBJ2-3
CASSNWTSGGAEWTDTQYF
TGTGCCAGCAGCAACTGGACTAGCGGGGGGGCGGAATGGACAGATACGCAGTATTTT